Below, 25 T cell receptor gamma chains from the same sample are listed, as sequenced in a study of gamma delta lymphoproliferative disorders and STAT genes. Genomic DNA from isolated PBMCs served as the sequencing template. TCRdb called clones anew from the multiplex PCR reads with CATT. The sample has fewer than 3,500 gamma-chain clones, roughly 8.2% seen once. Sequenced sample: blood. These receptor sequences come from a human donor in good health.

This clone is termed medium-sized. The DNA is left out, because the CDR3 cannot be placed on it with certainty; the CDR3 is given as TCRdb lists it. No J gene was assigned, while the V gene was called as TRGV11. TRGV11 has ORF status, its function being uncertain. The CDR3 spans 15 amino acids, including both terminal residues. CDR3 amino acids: CTTVPAGLGTSEKLF.

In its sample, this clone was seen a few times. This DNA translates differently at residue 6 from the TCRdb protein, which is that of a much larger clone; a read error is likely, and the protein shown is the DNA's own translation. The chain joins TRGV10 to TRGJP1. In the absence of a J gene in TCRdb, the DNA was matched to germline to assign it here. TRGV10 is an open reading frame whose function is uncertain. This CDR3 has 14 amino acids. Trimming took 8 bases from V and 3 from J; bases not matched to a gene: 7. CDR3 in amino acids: CAAWDRPTGWFKIF. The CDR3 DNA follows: TGTGCTGCGTGGGACCGCCCCACTGGTTGGTTCAAGATATTT.

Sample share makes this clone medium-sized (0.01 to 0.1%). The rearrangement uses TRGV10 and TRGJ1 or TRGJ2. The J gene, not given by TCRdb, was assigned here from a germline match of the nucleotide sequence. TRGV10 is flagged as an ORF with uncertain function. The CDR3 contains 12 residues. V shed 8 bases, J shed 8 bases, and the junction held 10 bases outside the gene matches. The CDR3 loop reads CAAWAEENKKLF. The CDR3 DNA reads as TGTGCTGCGTGGGCAGAGGAGAATAAGAAACTCTTT.

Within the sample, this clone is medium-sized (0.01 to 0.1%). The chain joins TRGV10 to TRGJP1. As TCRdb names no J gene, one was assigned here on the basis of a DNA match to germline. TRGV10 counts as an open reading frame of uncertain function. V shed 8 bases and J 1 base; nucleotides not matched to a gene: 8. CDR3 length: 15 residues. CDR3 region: CAAWATLTTGWFKIF. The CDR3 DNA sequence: TGTGCTGCGTGGGCCACGCTTACCACTGGTTGGTTCAAGATATTT.

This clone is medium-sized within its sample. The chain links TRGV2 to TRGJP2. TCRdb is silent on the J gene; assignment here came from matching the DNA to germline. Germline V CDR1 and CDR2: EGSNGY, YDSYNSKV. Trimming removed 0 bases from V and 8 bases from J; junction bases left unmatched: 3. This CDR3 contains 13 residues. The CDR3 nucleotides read TGTGCCACCTGGGACGGGCGCGATTGGATCAAGACGTTT. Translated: CATWDGRDWIKTF.

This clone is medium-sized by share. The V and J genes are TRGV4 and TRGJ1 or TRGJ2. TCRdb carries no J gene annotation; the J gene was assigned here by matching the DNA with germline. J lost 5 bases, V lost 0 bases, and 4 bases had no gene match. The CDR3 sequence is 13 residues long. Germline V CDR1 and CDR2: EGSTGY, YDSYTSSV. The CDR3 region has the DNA TGTGCCACCTGGGATGGGGCGAATTATAAGAAACTCTTT. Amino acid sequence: CATWDGANYKKLF.

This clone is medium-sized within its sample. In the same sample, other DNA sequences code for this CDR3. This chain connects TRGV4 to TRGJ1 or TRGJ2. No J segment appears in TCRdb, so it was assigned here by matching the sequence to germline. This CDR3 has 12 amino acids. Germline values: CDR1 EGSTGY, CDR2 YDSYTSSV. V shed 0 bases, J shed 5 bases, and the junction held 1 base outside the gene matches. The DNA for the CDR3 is TGTGCCACCTGGGATGGGAATTATAAGAAACTCTTT. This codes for CATWDGNYKKLF.

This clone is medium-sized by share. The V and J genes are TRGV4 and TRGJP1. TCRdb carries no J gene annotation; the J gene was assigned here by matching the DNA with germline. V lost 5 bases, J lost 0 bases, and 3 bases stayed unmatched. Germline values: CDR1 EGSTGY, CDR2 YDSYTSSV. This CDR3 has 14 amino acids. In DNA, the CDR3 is TGTGCCACCTGGGGCTATACCACTGGTTGGTTCAAGATATTT. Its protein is CATWGYTTGWFKIF.

This chain's CDR3 is CAAWDYLEYQSKKLF. The CDR3 region has the DNA TGTGCTGCGTGGGATTATCTCGAATATCAATCGAAGAAACTCTTT. This chain joins TRGV10 and TRGJ1 or TRGJ2. The J gene, absent from TCRdb, was called here by matching the DNA to germline. TRGV10 is an ORF for which the function is uncertain. The CDR3 covers 15 residues. V lost 8 bases to trimming and J lost 10 bases; unmatched junction nucleotides: 21.

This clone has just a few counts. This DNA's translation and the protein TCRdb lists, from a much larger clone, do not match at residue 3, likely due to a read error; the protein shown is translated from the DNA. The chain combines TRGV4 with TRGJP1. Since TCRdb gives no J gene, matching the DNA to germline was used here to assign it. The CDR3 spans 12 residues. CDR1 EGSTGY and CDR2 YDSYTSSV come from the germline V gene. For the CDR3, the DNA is TGTGCCTCCTGGGTTGGGAGCTGGTTCAAGATATTT. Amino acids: CASWVGSWFKIF.

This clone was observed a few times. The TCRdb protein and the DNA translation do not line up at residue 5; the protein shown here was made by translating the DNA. CDR3 DNA sequence: TGTGCCACCCCCAGTTATAAGAAACTCTTT. Translating it yields CATPSYKKLF. The V gene is TRGV2, the J gene TRGJ1 or TRGJ2. Germline matching of the DNA provided the J gene here, since TCRdb leaves it blank. Germline lookup yields CDR1 EGSNGY and CDR2 YDSYNSKV. The CDR3 sequence is 10 residues long. V was clipped by 9 bases and J by 6 bases; unmatched bases: 5.

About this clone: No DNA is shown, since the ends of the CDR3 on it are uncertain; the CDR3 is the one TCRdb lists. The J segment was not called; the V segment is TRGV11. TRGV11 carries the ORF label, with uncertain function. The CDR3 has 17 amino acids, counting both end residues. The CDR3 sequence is CTTVPAGLCRSDWIKTF.

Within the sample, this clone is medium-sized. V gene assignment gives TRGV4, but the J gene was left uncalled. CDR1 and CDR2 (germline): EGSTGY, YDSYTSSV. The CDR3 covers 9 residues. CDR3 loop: CATSLQKVF. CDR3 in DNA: TGTGCCACCTCCCTTCAAAAGGTCTTT.

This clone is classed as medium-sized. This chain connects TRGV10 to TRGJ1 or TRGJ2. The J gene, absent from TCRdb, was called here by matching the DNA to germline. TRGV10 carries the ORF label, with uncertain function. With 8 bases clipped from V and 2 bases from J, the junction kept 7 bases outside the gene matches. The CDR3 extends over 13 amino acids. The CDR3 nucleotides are TGTGCTGCGTGGGATTACCATTATTATAAGAAACTCTTT. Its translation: CAAWDYHYYKKLF.

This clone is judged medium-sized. The CDR3 DNA reads as TGTGCCACCTGGGAAGTTCCAGTTGGGAAACTCTTT. This codes for CATWEVPVGKLF. This sequence joins TRGV2 and TRGJ1 or TRGJ2. TCRdb records no J gene; here it was assigned by comparing the DNA to germline. V was pared by 4 bases and J by 12 bases, with 12 bases of the junction left unmatched. This CDR3 has 12 residues. Germline CDR1 is EGSNGY and CDR2 is YDSYNSKV.

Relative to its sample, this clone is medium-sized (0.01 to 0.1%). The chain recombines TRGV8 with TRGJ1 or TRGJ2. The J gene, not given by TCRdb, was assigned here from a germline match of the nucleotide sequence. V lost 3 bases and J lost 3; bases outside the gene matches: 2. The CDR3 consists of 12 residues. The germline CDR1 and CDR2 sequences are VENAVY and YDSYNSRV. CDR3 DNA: TGTGCCACCTGGGATGCTTATTATAAGAAACTCTTT. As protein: CATWDAYYKKLF.

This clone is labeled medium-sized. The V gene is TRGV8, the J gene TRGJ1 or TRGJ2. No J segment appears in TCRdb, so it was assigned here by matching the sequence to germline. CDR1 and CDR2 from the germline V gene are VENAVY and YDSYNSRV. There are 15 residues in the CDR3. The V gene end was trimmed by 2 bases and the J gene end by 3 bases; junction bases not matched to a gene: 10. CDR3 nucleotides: TGTGCCACCTGGGATACTAGGGGGCCTTATTATAAGAAACTCTTT. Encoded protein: CATWDTRGPYYKKLF.

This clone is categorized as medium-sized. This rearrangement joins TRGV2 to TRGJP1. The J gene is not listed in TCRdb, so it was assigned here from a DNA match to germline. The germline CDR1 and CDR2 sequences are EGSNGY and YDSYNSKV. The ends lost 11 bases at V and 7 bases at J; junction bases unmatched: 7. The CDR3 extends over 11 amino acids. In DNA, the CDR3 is TGTGCCAAGGGGGGTGGTTGGTTCAAGATATTT. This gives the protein CAKGGGWFKIF.

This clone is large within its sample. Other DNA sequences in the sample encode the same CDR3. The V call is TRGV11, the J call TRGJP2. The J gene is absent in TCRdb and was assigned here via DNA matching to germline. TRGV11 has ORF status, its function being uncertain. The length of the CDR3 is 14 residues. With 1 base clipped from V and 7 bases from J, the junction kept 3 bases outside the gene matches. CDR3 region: CACWIRHYDWIKTF. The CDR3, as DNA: TGTGCCTGCTGGATTAGGCATTATGATTGGATCAAGACGTTT.

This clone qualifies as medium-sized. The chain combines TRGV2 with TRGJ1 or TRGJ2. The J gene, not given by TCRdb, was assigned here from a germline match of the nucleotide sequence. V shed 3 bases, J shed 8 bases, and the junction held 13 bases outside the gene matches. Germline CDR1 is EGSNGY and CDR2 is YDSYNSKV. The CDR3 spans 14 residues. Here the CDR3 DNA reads TGTGCCACCTGGGACAATCCCCCTCGAGATAAGAAACTCTTT. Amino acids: CATWDNPPRDKKLF.

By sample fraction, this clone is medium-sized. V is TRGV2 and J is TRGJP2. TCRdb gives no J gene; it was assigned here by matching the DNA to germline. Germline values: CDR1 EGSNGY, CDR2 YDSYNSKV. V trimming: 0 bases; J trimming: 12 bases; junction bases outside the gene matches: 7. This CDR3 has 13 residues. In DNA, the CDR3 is TGTGCCACCTGGGACGGGCGGGACCGGATCAAGACGTTT. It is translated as CATWDGRDRIKTF.

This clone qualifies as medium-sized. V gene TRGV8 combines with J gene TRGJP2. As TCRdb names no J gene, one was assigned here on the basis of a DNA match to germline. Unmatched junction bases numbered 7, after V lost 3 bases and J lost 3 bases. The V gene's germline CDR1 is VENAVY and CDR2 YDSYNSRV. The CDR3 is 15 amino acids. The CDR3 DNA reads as TGTGCCACCTGGGATTTGTGTTGTAGTGATTGGATCAAGACGTTT. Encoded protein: CATWDLCCSDWIKTF.

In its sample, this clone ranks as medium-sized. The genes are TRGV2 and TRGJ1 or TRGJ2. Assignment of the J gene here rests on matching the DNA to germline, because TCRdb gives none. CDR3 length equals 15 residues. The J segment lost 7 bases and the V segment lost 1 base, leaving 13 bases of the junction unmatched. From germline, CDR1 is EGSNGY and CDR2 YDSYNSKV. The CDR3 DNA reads TGTGCCACCTGGGACGGTCCTTATGTCGGGTATAAGAAACTCTTT. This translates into CATWDGPYVGYKKLF.

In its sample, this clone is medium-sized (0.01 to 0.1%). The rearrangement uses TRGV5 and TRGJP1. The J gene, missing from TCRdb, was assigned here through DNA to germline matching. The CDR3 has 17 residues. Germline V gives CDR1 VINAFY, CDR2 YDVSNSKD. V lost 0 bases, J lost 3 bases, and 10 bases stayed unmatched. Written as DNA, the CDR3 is TGTGCCACCTGGGACAGGCGACGTGATCCCACTGGTTGGTTCAAGATATTT. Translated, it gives CATWDRRRDPTGWFKIF.

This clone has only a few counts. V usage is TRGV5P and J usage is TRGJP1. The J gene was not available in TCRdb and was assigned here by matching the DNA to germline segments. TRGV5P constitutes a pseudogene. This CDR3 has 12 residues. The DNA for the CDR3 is TGTGCCACCCTTACCACTGGTTGGTTCAAGATATTT. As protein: CATLTTGWFKIF.